The rows below give T cell receptor beta chains drawn from one sample of a study of T cell responses to AZD1222 COVID-19 vaccine. The table came from immunoSEQ multiplex PCR; TCRdb's copy has only in-frame clones and leaves some out. The sample has 150,000 to 200,000 clones, 90% to 95% seen once. Material: peripheral blood, obtained 28 days after the second AZD1222 dose. All receptors derive from an adult who received the AZD1222 COVID-19 vaccine. The conserved cysteine and the conserved F or W are not part of the CDR3 here. Expanded clones get a size class; other rows say once, few or many, or leave the size out.

abundance | j_gene | v_gene | CDR3aa
NA | TRBJ1-1 | TRBV28 | ASSRRGLEAF
NA | TRBJ1-3 | TRBV11-2 | ASSLQAGNTIY
NA | TRBJ2-3 | TRBV15 | ATSGWGYPDTDTQY
NA | TRBJ1-2 | TRBV28 | ASSSDSTVFGYT
NA | TRBJ2-5 | TRBV27 | ASSLTGTYGETQY
NA | TRBJ2-1 | TRBV12-3/TRBV12-4 | ASSLDGEQF
few | TRBJ1-1 | TRBV5-1 | ASSFTGTGGYGEAF
NA | TRBJ2-2 | TRBV9 | ASSVDRGTGELF
NA | TRBJ2-3 | TRBV5-4 | ASSLVEVGTQY
NA | TRBJ2-1 | TRBV4-1 | ASSQGIGTTEQF
NA | TRBJ2-5 | TRBV19 | ASSIRGGETQY
NA | TRBJ2-6 | TRBV19 | ASIPLGSGANVLT
NA | TRBJ1-2 | TRBV3-1/TRBV3-2 | ASSLLQEAYT
NA | TRBJ1-6 | TRBV7-2 | ASSLGQGSSPLH
few | TRBJ1-1 | TRBV3-1/TRBV3-2 | ASSQVSSNTEAF
NA | TRBJ2-1 | TRBV19 | ASTPTRLALMSYNEQF
NA | TRBJ1-5 | TRBV25-1 | ASRDGKYSNQPQH
once | TRBJ1-2 | TRBV5-4 | ASSLEGGEYGYT
NA | TRBJ1-4 | TRBV6-2/TRBV6-3 | ASSSAENEKLF
NA | TRBJ2-1 | TRBV30 | AWSLLAGGPNEQF
NA | TRBJ2-7 | TRBV4-3 | ASSISAGAYEQY
NA | TRBJ2-4 | TRBV5-5 | ASSIGLAENIQY
NA | TRBJ2-1 | TRBV9 | ASSASPGLAFYNEQF
NA | TRBJ1-5 | TRBV27 | ASSFFGGMGVQPQH
NA | TRBJ2-7 | TRBV30 | AWSVGRVGGPGEQY
NA | TRBJ1-5 | TRBV2 | ASSELSRWVNQPQH
NA | TRBJ2-3 | TRBV5-4 | ASSSLITGGGTDTQY
NA | TRBJ1-3 | TRBV10-3 | AISESRQGRGNTIY
NA | TRBJ1-1 | TRBV15 | ATSSGQGGTEAF
NA | TRBJ2-3 | TRBV29-1 | SVEDRIAVTSDTQY
NA | TRBJ1-4 | TRBV3-1/TRBV3-2 | ASSQGPDRGNEKLF
NA | TRBJ2-2 | TRBV7-8 | ASSLAYRGTGELF
NA | TRBJ1-1 | TRBV6-6 | ASSYSQGFGTEAF
NA | TRBJ2-5 | TRBV28 | ASTPDRGHAQETQY
NA | TRBJ1-4 | TRBV9 | ASSISGGTNEKLF
NA | TRBJ1-4 | TRBV4-1 | ASSPLFVVPPRRTNEKLF
NA | TRBJ2-5 | TRBV18 | ASSPPSSREETQY